The 9 T cell receptor beta chains below all came from one sample that was sequenced in a study of graft-versus-host responses after intestinal transplantation. TCRdb's table, derived via immunoSEQ multiplex PCR, lists solely in-frame clones and lacks some. This table has around 30,000 clones, nearly 90% appearing once. The sequenced sample was PBMCs, obtained nearly 470 days after intestinal transplantation. These receptors all stem from a human patient who received an intestinal transplant, so some T cells may come from the graft donor.

The chain couples TRBV5-1 to TRBJ1-5; D uncertain. Germline assignment: CDR1 SGHRS and CDR2 YFSETQ. V was clipped by 0 bases and J by 6 bases, with 13 bases between them. CDR3 size: 15 residues. The CDR3 region has the DNA TGCGCCAGCAGCTTGGACCTGACCGTGGGTCAGCCCCAGCATTTT. Translation: CASSLDLTVGQPQHF.

The chain recombines TRBV19 with TRBJ1-5, with a tentative D call TRBD1 (6 bases). V was shortened by 7 bases and J by 1 base, with 23 bases between the two germline ends. This CDR3 is built from 18 residues. CDR1 and CDR2 from the germline V gene are LNHDA and SQIVND (reference sequence). Written as DNA, the CDR3 is TGTGCCAGTACCCCCGGGACACTGGGGGATCAAAGCAATCAGCCCCAGCATTTT. This codes for CASTPGTLGDQSNQPQHF.

This chain's CDR3 is CASSLGDRTPYEQYF. In DNA, the CDR3 is TGTGCCAGCAGCTTAGGGGACAGGACCCCCTACGAGCAGTACTTC. The genes are TRBV13 and TRBJ2-7; 7 nucleotides match TRBD1. The germline V gene encodes CDR1 PRHDT and CDR2 FYEKMQ (reference sequence). V trimming: 0 bases; J trimming: 2 bases; junction bases outside the gene matches: 4. This CDR3 has 15 amino acids.

CDR3 sequence (DNA): TGTGCCAGCAGCTGGACAGGGAGCTCCTACGAGCAGTACTTC. Its translation is CASSWTGSSYEQYF. J is TRBJ2-7 and V is TRBV5-6; TRBD1 agrees at 8 bases. The CDR3 is 14 amino acids. Germline V gives CDR1 SGHDT, CDR2 YYEEEE. The trim removed 3 bases at V and 0 bases at J, leaving 2 bases unmatched.

The V and J genes are TRBV5-1 and TRBJ2-5; D unresolved. The germline V and J ends were trimmed by 3 bases and 1 base, with 16 bases remaining between them. Germline V gene sequence: CDR1 SGHRS, CDR2 YFSETQ. The CDR3 runs to 16 residues. The CDR3 here is CASSSPGRISQETQYF. The CDR3 DNA reads TGCGCCAGCAGCTCCCCGGGCAGGATAAGCCAAGAGACCCAGTACTTC.

In this sample, this clone turned up once. The V call is TRBV7-3, the J call TRBJ2-7, with 9 nucleotides matching TRBD1. The CDR3 contains 15 residues. Germline CDR1 SGHTA, CDR2 FQGTGA. Trimming removed 2 bases from V and 5 bases from J; junction bases left unmatched: 7. The CDR3 is CASSLAPGQGHEQYF. In DNA form, the CDR3 reads TGTGCCAGCAGCTTAGCACCGGGACAGGGCCACGAGCAGTACTTC.

The DNA of the CDR3 is TGCGCCAGCTCCTTTGGGGGTTCCAACACTGAAGCTTTCTTT. This encodes CASSFGGSNTEAFF. The chain has TRBV5-1 and TRBJ1-1, with D possibly TRBD1 on 5 matching bases. V was pared by 7 bases and J by 2 bases, with 15 bases between. This CDR3 contains 14 residues. CDR1 and CDR2 from the germline V gene are SGHRS and YFSETQ.

This rearrangement joins TRBV19 to TRBJ2-7; a possible D gene is TRBD2 (6 bases). In germline, CDR1 is LNHDA, CDR2 SQIVND (reference sequence). The germline V and J ends were trimmed by 3 bases and 3 bases, with 9 bases remaining between them. This CDR3 is 13 amino acids long. The CDR3 here is CASSMRDGYEQYF. The CDR3 DNA sequence: TGTGCCAGTAGTATGCGGGACGGCTACGAGCAGTACTTC.

J is TRBJ2-2 and V is TRBV5-3, with TRBD2 as a possible D gene (5 bases). TRBV5-3 is an ORF, and what it does is uncertain. The CDR3 has 13 amino acids. With 0 bases removed from V and 5 bases from J, the gap between germline ends came to 5 bases. The CDR3 loop is CARSLAGTGELFF. Here the CDR3 DNA reads TGTGCCAGAAGCTTGGCGGGGACCGGGGAGCTGTTTTTT.